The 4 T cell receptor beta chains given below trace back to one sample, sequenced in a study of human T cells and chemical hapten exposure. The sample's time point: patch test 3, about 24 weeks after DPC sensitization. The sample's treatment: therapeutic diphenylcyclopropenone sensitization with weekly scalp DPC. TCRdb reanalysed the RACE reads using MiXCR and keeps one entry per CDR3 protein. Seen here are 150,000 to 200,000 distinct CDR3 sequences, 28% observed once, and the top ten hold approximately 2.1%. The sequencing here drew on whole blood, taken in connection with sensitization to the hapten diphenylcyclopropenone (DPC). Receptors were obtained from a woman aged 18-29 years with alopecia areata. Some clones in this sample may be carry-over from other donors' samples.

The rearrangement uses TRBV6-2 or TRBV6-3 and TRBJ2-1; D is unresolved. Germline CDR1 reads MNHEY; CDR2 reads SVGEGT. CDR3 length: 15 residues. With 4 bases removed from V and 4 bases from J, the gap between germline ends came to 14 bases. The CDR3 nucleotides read TGTGCCAGCAGTTCCCCCCGGGTAGAATACAATGAGCAGTTCTTC. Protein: CASSSPRVEYNEQFF.

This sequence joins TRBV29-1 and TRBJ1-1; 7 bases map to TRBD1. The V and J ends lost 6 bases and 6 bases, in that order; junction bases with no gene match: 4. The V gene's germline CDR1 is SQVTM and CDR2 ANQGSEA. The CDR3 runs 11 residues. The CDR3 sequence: CSVRTGPEAFF. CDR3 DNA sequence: TGCAGCGTCAGGACAGGACCTGAAGCTTTCTTT.

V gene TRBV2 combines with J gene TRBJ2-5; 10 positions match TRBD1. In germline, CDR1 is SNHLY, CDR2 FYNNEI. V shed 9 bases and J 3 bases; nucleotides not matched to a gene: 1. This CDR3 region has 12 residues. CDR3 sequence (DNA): TGTGCCAGGGGGACAGGGGAAGAGACCCAGTACTTC. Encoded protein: CARGTGEETQYF.

CDR3 residues: CASSYWGDETQYF. The CDR3 nucleotides are TGTGCCAGCAGTTACTGGGGGGACGAGACCCAGTACTTC. This chain uses TRBV6-2 or TRBV6-3 with TRBJ2-5; tentatively, D is TRBD2 (6 bases). This CDR3 has 13 amino acids. The germline V gene has CDR1 MNHEY and CDR2 SVGEGT. V lost 1 base and J 5 bases, leaving 8 bases between the germline ends.